This is a list of T cell receptor beta chains from one sample in a study of chemoradiotherapy in HPV16-positive cancers. The data were produced by immunoSEQ multiplex PCR, yet TCRdb's version contains in-frame clones alone and is incomplete. The table includes about 5,000 clones, around 83% detected once. Sequences were derived from tumor tissue, sampled from a patient who underwent chemoradiotherapy. The receptor source for this set is a human donor with HPV-associated anogenital cancer. CDR3s include the opening cysteine and the closing phenylalanine or tryptophan. A D gene is named only where the DNA matches it firmly. Size is stated for part of the rows, as once, few or many counts, or as a class when the clone is expanded.

D gene	J gene	clone size	V gene	CDR3 protein	CDR3 DNA
TRBD1	TRBJ2-3	NA	TRBV6-4	CASSEATGGTDTQYF	TGTGCCAGCAGTGAGGCGACAGGGGGCACAGATACGCAGTATTTT
TRBD2	TRBJ2-5	NA	TRBV2	CASSGGSGGASETQYF	TGTGCCAGCAGTGGGGGTAGCGGGGGGGCCTCGGAGACCCAGTACTTC
TRBD1	TRBJ2-7	NA	TRBV19	CASSGRDRENEQYF	TGTGCCAGTAGTGGCCGGGACAGGGAGAACGAGCAGTACTTC
TRBD2	TRBJ2-1	few	TRBV14	CASSPHSGGNIEQFF	TGTGCCAGCAGCCCCCATAGCGGGGGGAATATAGAGCAGTTCTTC
NA	TRBJ1-2	NA	TRBV30	CAWNYGGASGYTF	TGTGCCTGGAACTACGGGGGGGCATCGGGCTACACCTTC
NA	TRBJ2-2	once	TRBV2	CASLRSYTGELFF	TGTGCCAGCCTCCGGAGCTACACCGGGGAGCTGTTTTTT
TRBD1	TRBJ1-1	NA	TRBV30	CAWSNRGGNTEAFF	TGTGCCTGGAGTAACAGGGGAGGGAACACTGAAGCTTTCTTT
NA	TRBJ1-2	NA	TRBV6-5	CASRTNRFYGYTF	TGTGCCAGCAGGACAAACCGATTCTATGGCTACACCTTC
TRBD1	TRBJ2-7	NA	TRBV6-1	CASSAPEPGQGSYEQYF	TGTGCCAGCAGTGCCCCTGAGCCGGGACAGGGCTCCTACGAGCAGTACTTC
NA	TRBJ2-2	NA	TRBV10-3	CASSGDEKGLFF	TGTGCCAGCTCAGGGGATGAAAAAGGGCTGTTTTTT
TRBD2	TRBJ2-1	NA	TRBV2	CASSPQGLAGNNEQFF	TGTGCCAGCAGTCCCCAGGGACTAGCCGGAAACAATGAGCAGTTCTTC
TRBD1	TRBJ1-2	NA	TRBV4-1	CASSQEGGTGYGYTF	TGCGCCAGCAGCCAAGAAGGGGGCACAGGTTATGGCTACACCTTC
NA	TRBJ2-5	NA	TRBV9	CASSARTEPRGETQYF	TGTGCCAGCAGCGCTAGAACGGAACCGCGAGGGGAGACCCAGTACTTC
NA	TRBJ1-1	NA	TRBV6-5	CASSFNAETEAFF	TGTGCCAGCAGTTTCAATGCGGAGACTGAAGCTTTCTTT